A single sample gave rise to the 27 T cell receptor beta chains below, sequenced in a study of siplizumab effects on memory and regulatory T cells. The protocol was immunoSEQ multiplex PCR, while the TCRdb copy is restricted to in-frame clones and leaves out a portion. The sample contains 100,000 to 120,000 clones, around 93% of which appear only once. Specimen: CD4+ T cells sorted from blood. The receptors were gathered from a human donor in good health.

The chain combines TRBV18 with TRBJ2-7, with D tentatively TRBD1 (6 bases). The length of the CDR3 is 14 residues. CDR1 and CDR2 from the germline V gene are KGHSH and LQKENI. The ends were cut back, 2 bases at V and 5 bases at J, with 13 bases in the middle. In nucleotides, the CDR3 is TGTGCCAGCTCACCAGGGGGCGAGAACCACGAGCAGTACTTC. Translation: CASSPGGENHEQYF.

This chain connects TRBV5-1 to TRBJ1-1; TRBD1 matches at 7 bases. J lost 3 bases, V lost 4 bases, and 9 bases had no gene match. Germline-derived CDR1 and CDR2 are SGHRS and YFSETQ. The CDR3 totals 15 residues. The CDR3 loop is CASSTQTGTHTEAFF. As DNA, the CDR3 is TGCGCCAGCAGCACCCAGACAGGGACCCACACTGAAGCTTTCTTT.

This clone turned up a few times. The chain links TRBV4-3 to TRBJ2-3, with a tentative D call TRBD2 (5 bases). This CDR3 contains 13 residues. Trimming took 1 base from V and 3 from J, leaving 5 bases between them. Germline-derived CDR1 and CDR2 are LGHNA and YSLEER. CDR3 amino acids: CASSQAGTDTQYF. Here the CDR3 DNA reads TGCGCCAGCAGCCAAGCGGGGACAGATACGCAGTATTTT.

This chain uses TRBV18 with TRBJ1-1, with a tentative D call TRBD1 (6 bases). CDR1 is KGHSH, CDR2 LQKENI, per germline. Trimming left V 10 bases short and J 0 bases short, with 12 bases between. The CDR3 runs 13 residues. The CDR3 bases are TGTGCCACAAAAGGACAGCTGAACACTGAAGCTTTCTTT. It encodes CATKGQLNTEAFF.

V usage is TRBV5-6 and J usage is TRBJ2-7, with TRBD2 matching 12 bases. Germline V gene data show CDR1 as SGHDT and CDR2 as YYEEEE. The V gene end was trimmed by 3 bases and the J gene end by 5 bases; junction bases not matched to a gene: 6. This CDR3 comprises 15 residues. For the CDR3, the DNA is TGTGCCAGCAGCTCCCGGACTAGCGGGGTCAACGAGCAGTACTTC. This translates into CASSSRTSGVNEQYF.

CDR3 sequence: CASSLRGGRYTDTQYF. The CDR3 nucleotides read TGTGCCAGCAGCCTCAGGGGCGGGAGGTACACAGATACGCAGTATTTT. This chain uses TRBV9 with TRBJ2-3; 8 bases match TRBD2. The J segment lost 2 bases and the V segment lost 4 bases, leaving 9 bases of the junction unmatched. The germline V gene has CDR1 SGDLS and CDR2 YYNGEE. There are 16 residues in the CDR3.

This chain joins TRBV29-1 and TRBJ1-1, with D perhaps TRBD1 (6 bases). Deletions cut 7 bases from V and 0 bases from J, with 12 bases between. The CDR3 contains 13 residues. Germline CDR1 reads SQVTM; CDR2 reads ANQGSEA. DNA of the CDR3: TGCAGCGGCACGGGACATTTGAACACTGAAGCTTTCTTT. Residues: CSGTGHLNTEAFF.

V and J are TRBV5-5 and TRBJ1-2, with D unclear. Trimming left V 4 bases short and J 1 base short, with 14 bases between. Germline V gene lookup returns CDR1 SGHKS and CDR2 YYEKEE (reference sequence). This CDR3 spans 15 amino acids. The CDR3 sequence is CASSPNALVNYGYTF. CDR3 in DNA: TGTGCCAGCAGCCCGAATGCGTTAGTTAACTATGGCTACACCTTC.

The genes are TRBV7-8 and TRBJ1-4, with 8 bases lining up with TRBD1. The CDR3 sequence is 17 residues long. Germline lookup yields CDR1 SGHVS and CDR2 FQNEAQ. With 5 bases clipped from V and 0 bases from J, the junction kept 8 bases outside the gene matches. The CDR3 loop reads CASSRDRTTSTNEKLFF. The CDR3 nucleotides read TGTGCCAGCAGCCGGGACAGGACAACTTCAACTAATGAAAAACTGTTTTTT.

J is TRBJ2-7 and V is TRBV29-1; TRBD2 agrees at 12 bases. The CDR3 spans 13 residues. Germline loops: CDR1 SQVTM, CDR2 ANQGSEA. Unmatched junction bases numbered 2, after V lost 4 bases and J lost 4 bases. In nucleotides, the CDR3 is TGCAGCGTTGTCACTAGCGGGAGGTACGAGCAGTACTTC. Protein: CSVVTSGRYEQYF.

The gene calls are TRBV5-8 and TRBJ1-2; no clear D. CDR1 SGHTS and CDR2 YDEGEE come from the germline V gene. CDR3 length equals 15 residues. V was clipped by 0 bases and J by 0 bases, with 9 bases between them. CDR3 sequence (DNA): TGTGCCAGCAGCTTGGGGAACCCTTCTAACTATGGCTACACCTTC. Translation gives CASSLGNPSNYGYTF.

The chain carries TRBV14 and TRBJ2-1; the match to TRBD2 covers 9 bases. J gave up 12 bases and V 8 bases, and 14 bases lay outside the gene matches. This CDR3 contains 14 residues. The V gene's germline CDR1 is SGHDN and CDR2 FVKESK. The CDR3 spells CASSGPSGISVQFF. The DNA for the CDR3 is TGTGCCAGCTCCGGACCTAGCGGGATTAGTGTGCAGTTCTTC.

The chain combines TRBV5-1 with TRBJ2-2; 10 bases map to TRBD1. V shed 2 bases, J shed 5 bases, and the junction held 3 bases outside the gene matches. Looked up from germline, CDR1 is SGHRS and CDR2 is YFSETQ. The CDR3 consists of 15 residues. The CDR3, as DNA: TGCGCCAGCAGCTTTGGGGACAGGGGTACCGGGGAGCTGTTTTTT. It codes for CASSFGDRGTGELFF.

This chain links TRBV19 with TRBJ1-2; 11 nucleotides match TRBD1. Trimming removed 3 bases from V and 8 bases from J; junction bases left unmatched: 5. Germline lookup yields CDR1 LNHDA and CDR2 SQIVND (reference sequence). The length of the CDR3 is 14 residues. CDR3 protein: CASSIGQGAGGYTF. As DNA, the CDR3 is TGTGCCAGTAGTATCGGACAGGGGGCAGGAGGCTACACCTTC.

The V and J genes are TRBV6-1 and TRBJ1-1; unclear D gene. V was shortened by 7 bases and J by 1 base, with 10 bases between the two germline ends. Germline V gives CDR1 MNHNS, CDR2 SASEGT. The CDR3 contains 13 residues. Here the CDR3 DNA reads TGTGCCAGCACCTTCAGCGGGAACACTGAAGCTTTCTTT. It codes for CASTFSGNTEAFF.

This clone appeared a single time. This chain connects TRBV25-1 to TRBJ1-4; weak D call: TRBD1 (6 bases). This CDR3 has 13 residues. Trimming removed 6 bases at V and 13 bases at J, with 18 bases between. CDR1 MGHDK and CDR2 SYGVNS come from the germline V gene. The CDR3 protein is CASSGWEGDILFF. Here the CDR3 DNA reads TGTGCCAGCAGCGGATGGGAGGGGGATATACTGTTTTTT.

This clone showed up just once. The chain links TRBV9 to TRBJ2-1; 11 bases map to TRBD1. Germline-derived CDR1 and CDR2 are SGDLS and YYNGEE. This CDR3 is 16 amino acids long. Trimming took 0 bases from V and 8 from J; bases not matched to a gene: 7. The CDR3 bases are TGTGCCAGCAGCGTAGATCCGGGACAGGGGGGCTATGAGCAGTTCTTC. This encodes CASSVDPGQGGYEQFF.

The V call is TRBV18, the J call TRBJ1-1; D not certain. This CDR3 is 14 amino acids long. CDR1 and CDR2 from the germline V gene are KGHSH and LQKENI. V lost 7 bases and J lost 0, with 12 bases in between. The CDR3 coding sequence is TGTGCCAGCTGCCTTGGCGATATGAACACTGAAGCTTTCTTT. Translated, it gives CASCLGDMNTEAFF.

The CDR3 loop reads CAISGTVGQPQHF. The CDR3 DNA reads TGTGCCATCAGCGGGACAGTCGGACAGCCCCAGCATTTT. The chain links TRBV10-3 to TRBJ1-5; TRBD1 matches at 7 bases. Germline V gives CDR1 ENHRY, CDR2 SYGVKD. V lost 6 bases to trimming and J lost 7 bases; unmatched junction nucleotides: 6. The CDR3 spans 13 residues.

This clone was counted a single time. The rearrangement joins TRBV7-2 to TRBJ2-2; D is tentatively TRBD1 or TRBD2 (6 bases each). This CDR3 spans 14 amino acids. Germline lookup yields CDR1 SGHTA and CDR2 FQGNSA. V was pared by 3 bases and J by 5 bases, with 10 bases between. CDR3 bases: TGTGCCAGCAGCTTCAAGGGGGGTACCGGGGAGCTGTTTTTT. It encodes CASSFKGGTGELFF. The full variable domain, in which reference TRBV7-2 and TRBJ2-2 provide the parts outside the CDR3, is GAGVSQSPSNKVTEKGKDVELRCDPISGHTALYWYRQSLGQGLEFLIYFQGNSAPDKSGLPSDRFSAERTGGSVSTLTIQRTQQEDSAVYLCASSFKGGTGELFFGEGSRLTVL.

The chain links TRBV6-5 to TRBJ2-7; possibly TRBD1 for D (6 bases). CDR3 size: 12 residues. Trimming removed 11 bases at V and 2 bases at J, with 13 bases between. In germline, CDR1 is MNHEY, CDR2 SVGAGI. The CDR3 DNA reads TGTGCCGCCCGGGACACTACCTACGAGCAGTACTTC. Its translation: CAARDTTYEQYF.

The rearrangement joins TRBV11-3 to TRBJ1-1, with TRBD1 as a possible D gene (5 bases). CDR3 length: 16 amino acids. Trimming took off 5 bases at V and 5 bases at J, with 21 bases between the two ends. CDR1 is SGHNT, CDR2 YENEEA, per germline. For the CDR3, the DNA is TGTGCCAGCAGCGCCGGGCCCCTGGTGAAGGGGACTGAAGCTTTCTTT. It encodes CASSAGPLVKGTEAFF.

The CDR3 region is CASSLFTGWGETEAFF. The CDR3 DNA is TGTGCCAGCAGCTTATTTACAGGATGGGGTGAAACTGAAGCTTTCTTT. The chain has TRBV5-6 and TRBJ1-1; weak D call: TRBD1 (5 bases). Germline CDR1 is SGHDT and CDR2 is YYEEEE. Trimming removed 2 bases at V and 5 bases at J, with 19 bases between. This CDR3 has 16 residues.

The J gene is TRBJ1-1, the V gene TRBV5-8; D ambiguous. Trimming removed 0 bases from V and 4 bases from J, with 16 bases in between. Germline V gene data show CDR1 as SGHTS and CDR2 as YDEGEE. The CDR3 is made up of 16 amino acids. CDR3 DNA: TGTGCCAGCAGCTTGGCCCCGGGTTACTTTCCCACTGAAGCTTTCTTT. This codes for CASSLAPGYFPTEAFF.

This clone has only a few counts. The chain recombines TRBV5-8 with TRBJ1-2; TRBD1 aligns across 10 bases. The germline gives CDR1 SGHTS, CDR2 YDEGEE. After removal of 4 bases from V and 5 bases from J, the junction contained 8 bases not matched to a gene. The CDR3 extends over 15 amino acids. This CDR3 reads CASSPRTGGWYGYTF. The CDR3 bases are TGTGCCAGCAGCCCCAGGACAGGGGGTTGGTATGGCTACACCTTC. Full variable domain (outside the CDR3, taken from reference TRBV5-8 and TRBJ1-2): EAGVTQSPTHLIKTRGQQATLRCSPISGHTSVYWYQQALGLGLQFLLWYDEGEERNRGNFPPRFSGRQFPNYSSELNVNALELEDSALYLCASSPRTGGWYGYTFGSGTRLTVV.

V gene TRBV13 combines with J gene TRBJ1-2, with 7 positions matching TRBD1. V lost 5 bases, J lost 4 bases, and 10 bases stayed unmatched. The germline gives CDR1 PRHDT, CDR2 FYEKMQ (reference sequence). The CDR3 has 15 amino acids. The DNA of the CDR3 is TGTGCCAGCAGCCCAAGTTCCGGACAGGCCTATGGCTACACCTTC. Translation: CASSPSSGQAYGYTF.

The rearrangement links TRBV7-3 to TRBJ2-2; D uncertain. The CDR3 spans 13 residues. The germline CDR1 and CDR2 sequences are SGHTA and FQGTGA. Trimming shortened V by 5 bases and J by 3 bases, and 7 bases separated the two germline ends. CDR3 protein: CASSPPHTGELFF. In DNA form, the CDR3 reads TGTGCCAGCAGCCCCCCCCACACCGGGGAGCTGTTTTTT.